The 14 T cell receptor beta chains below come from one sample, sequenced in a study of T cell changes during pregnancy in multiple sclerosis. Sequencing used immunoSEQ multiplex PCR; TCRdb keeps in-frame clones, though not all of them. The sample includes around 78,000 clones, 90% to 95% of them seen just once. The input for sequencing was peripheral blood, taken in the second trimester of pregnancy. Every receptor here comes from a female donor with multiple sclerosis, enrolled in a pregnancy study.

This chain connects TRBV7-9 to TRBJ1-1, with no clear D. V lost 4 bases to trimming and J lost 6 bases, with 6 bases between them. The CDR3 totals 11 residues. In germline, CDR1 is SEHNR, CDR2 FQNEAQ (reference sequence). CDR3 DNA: TGTGCCAGCAGCTCCCTTCCTGAAGCTTTCTTT. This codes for CASSSLPEAFF.

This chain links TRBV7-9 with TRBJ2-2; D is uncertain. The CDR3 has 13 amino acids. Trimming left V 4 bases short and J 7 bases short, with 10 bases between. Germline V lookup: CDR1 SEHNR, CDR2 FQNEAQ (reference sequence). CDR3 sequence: CASSYKQDGELFF. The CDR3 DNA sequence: TGTGCCAGCAGCTACAAGCAGGACGGGGAGCTGTTTTTT.

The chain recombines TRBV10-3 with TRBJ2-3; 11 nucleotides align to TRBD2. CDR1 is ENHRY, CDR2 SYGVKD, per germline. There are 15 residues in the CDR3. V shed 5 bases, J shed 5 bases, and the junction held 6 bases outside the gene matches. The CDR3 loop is CAISLAGGSGDTQYF. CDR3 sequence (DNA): TGTGCCATCAGTCTAGCGGGGGGATCGGGAGATACGCAGTATTTT.

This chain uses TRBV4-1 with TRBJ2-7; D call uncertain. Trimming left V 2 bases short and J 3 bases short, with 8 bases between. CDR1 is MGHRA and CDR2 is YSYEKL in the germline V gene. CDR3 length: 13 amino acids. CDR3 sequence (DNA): TGCGCCAGCAGCCAAATACAGTTCTACGAGCAGTACTTC. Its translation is CASSQIQFYEQYF.

CDR3 residues: CASSLQTELYEQYF. CDR3 coding DNA: TGTGCCAGCAGTCTTCAGACAGAACTCTACGAGCAGTACTTC. The V and J genes are TRBV6-6 and TRBJ2-7; D might be TRBD1 (5 bases). Germline CDR1 reads MNHNY; CDR2 reads SVGAGI (reference sequence). Trimming removed 5 bases from V and 3 bases from J, with 14 bases in between. The CDR3 has 14 amino acids.

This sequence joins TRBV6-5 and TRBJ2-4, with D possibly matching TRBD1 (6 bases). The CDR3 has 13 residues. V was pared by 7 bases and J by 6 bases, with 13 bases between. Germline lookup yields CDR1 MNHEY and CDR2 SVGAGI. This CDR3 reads CASNQGPSNIQYF. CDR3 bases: TGTGCCAGCAACCAGGGGCCCTCAAACATTCAGTACTTC.

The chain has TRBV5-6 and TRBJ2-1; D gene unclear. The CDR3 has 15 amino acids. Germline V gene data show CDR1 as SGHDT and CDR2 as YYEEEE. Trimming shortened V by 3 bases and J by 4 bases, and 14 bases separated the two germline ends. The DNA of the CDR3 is TGTGCCAGCAGCTCCCGGGTTCTATTATACAATGAGCAGTTCTTC. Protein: CASSSRVLLYNEQFF.

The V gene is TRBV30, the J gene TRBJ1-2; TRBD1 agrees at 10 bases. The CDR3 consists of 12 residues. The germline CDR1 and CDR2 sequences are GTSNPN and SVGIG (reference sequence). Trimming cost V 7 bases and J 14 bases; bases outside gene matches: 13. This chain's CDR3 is CASTGTGEPGTF. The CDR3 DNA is TGTGCCTCAACGGGGACAGGGGAACCAGGAACCTTC.

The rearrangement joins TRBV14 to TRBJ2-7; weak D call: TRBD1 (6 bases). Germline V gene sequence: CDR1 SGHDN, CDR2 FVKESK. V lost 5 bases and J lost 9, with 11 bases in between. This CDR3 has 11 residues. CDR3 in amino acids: CASSYDRLQYF. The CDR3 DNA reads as TGTGCCAGCAGCTACGACAGGTTGCAGTACTTC. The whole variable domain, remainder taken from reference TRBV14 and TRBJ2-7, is EAGVTQFPSHSVIEKGQTVTLRCDPISGHDNLYWYRRVMGKEIKFLLHFVKESKQDESGMPNNRFLAERTGGTYSTLKVQPAELEDSGVYFCASSYDRLQYFGPGTRLTVT.

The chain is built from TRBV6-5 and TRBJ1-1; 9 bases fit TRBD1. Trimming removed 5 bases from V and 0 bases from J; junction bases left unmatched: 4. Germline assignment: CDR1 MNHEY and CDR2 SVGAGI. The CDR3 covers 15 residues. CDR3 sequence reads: CASSRTGGLNTEAFF. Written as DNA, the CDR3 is TGTGCCAGCAGTCGTACAGGGGGCTTGAACACTGAAGCTTTCTTT.

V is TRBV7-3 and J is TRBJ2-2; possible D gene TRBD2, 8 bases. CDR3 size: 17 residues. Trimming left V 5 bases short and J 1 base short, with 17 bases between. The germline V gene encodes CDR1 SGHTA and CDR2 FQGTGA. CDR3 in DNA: TGTGCCAGCAGCACCTCCGGGGGGGACAGGAACACCGGGGAGCTGTTTTTT. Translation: CASSTSGGDRNTGELFF.

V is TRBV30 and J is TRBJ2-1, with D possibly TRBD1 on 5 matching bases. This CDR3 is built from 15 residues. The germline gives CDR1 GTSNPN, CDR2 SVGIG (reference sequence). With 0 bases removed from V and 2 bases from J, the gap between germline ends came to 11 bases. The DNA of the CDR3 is TGTGCCTGGAGTGTATCAGGGTCAGCCTACAATGAGCAGTTCTTC. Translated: CAWSVSGSAYNEQFF.

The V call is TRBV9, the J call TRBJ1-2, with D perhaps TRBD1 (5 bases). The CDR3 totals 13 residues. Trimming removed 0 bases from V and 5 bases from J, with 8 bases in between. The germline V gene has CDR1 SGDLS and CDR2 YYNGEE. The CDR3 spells CASSVADSYGYTF. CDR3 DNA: TGTGCCAGCAGCGTAGCCGACAGTTATGGCTACACCTTC. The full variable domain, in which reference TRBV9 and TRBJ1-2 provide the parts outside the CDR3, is DSGVTQTPKHLITATGQRVTLRCSPRSGDLSVYWYQQSLDQGLQFLIQYYNGEERAKGNILERFSAQQFPDLHSELNLSSLELGDSALYFCASSVADSYGYTFGSGTRLTVV.

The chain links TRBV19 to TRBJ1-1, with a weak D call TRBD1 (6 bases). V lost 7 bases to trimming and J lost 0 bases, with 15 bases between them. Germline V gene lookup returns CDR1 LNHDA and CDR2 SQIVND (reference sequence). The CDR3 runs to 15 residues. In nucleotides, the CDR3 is TGTGCCAGTACGATACGGGGGGCAATGAACACTGAAGCTTTCTTT. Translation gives CASTIRGAMNTEAFF.